The rows below give T cell receptor beta chains drawn from one sample of a study of CD8+ T cells in alopecia areata. Profiling relied on immunoSEQ multiplex PCR, and the TCRdb table lists in-frame clones only, not all of them. Of more than 110,000 clones listed, roughly 61% are singletons. The starting material was CD4+ T cells sorted from blood, obtained at week 0. Source of these receptors: a human donor with alopecia areata. The CDR3 runs from the conserved cysteine through the conserved F or W. The D gene is left open where the match is weak. Expanded clones are given a class, and other clones once, few, many or no size at all.

-	TRBV29-1	-	TRBJ1-4	TGCAGCGCTAAGCTACAGGGCTATAATGAAAAACTGTTTTTT	CSAKLQGYNEKLFF
-	TRBV30	-	TRBJ1-2	TGTGCCTGGACCCCGGTGGGCCATGGCTACACCTTC	CAWTPVGHGYTF
TRBD1	TRBV7-2	-	TRBJ2-5	TGTGCCAGCAGCCAGGGGACAGGGAGGAAGACCCAGTACTTC	CASSQGTGRKTQYF
-	TRBV5-1	-	TRBJ2-2	TGCGCCAGCAGCCAGACGGCTACCGGGGAGCTGTTTTTT	CASSQTATGELFF
TRBD2	TRBV11-2	-	TRBJ2-5	TGTGCCAGCAGCTTAGTAGTAGGCGGGGGGCTGCAGACCCAGTACTTC	CASSLVVGGGLQTQYF
-	TRBV30	-	TRBJ2-2	TGTGCCTGGAGCGAACAGGCGCCCGGGGAGCTGTTTTTT	CAWSEQAPGELFF
-	TRBV29-1	few	TRBJ1-2	TGCAGCGTTGGGGGGCTGGGCTATGGCTACACCTTC	CSVGGLGYGYTF
TRBD1	TRBV7-2	-	TRBJ1-2	TGTGCCAGCAGCTCCTCCGGGACAGTCTCCTTTTATGGCTACACCTTC	CASSSSGTVSFYGYTF
-	TRBV30	-	TRBJ1-5	TGTGCCTGGAGTGTAGTGGGCAATCAGCCCCAGCATTTT	CAWSVVGNQPQHF
-	TRBV30	few	TRBJ1-1	TGTGCCTGGAGTGAGGTAGGGGCGAACCGGGCGCGGACTTTCTTT	CAWSEVGANRARTFF
-	TRBV5-1	-	TRBJ1-2	TGCGCCAGCAGCTCGGGGATGGAGGTGGCTCCTGGGGGCTACACCTTC	CASSSGMEVAPGGYTF
TRBD1	TRBV28	once	TRBJ1-1	TGTGCCAGCAGTTCCGGACAGGGAAGGCACACTGAAGCTTTCTTT	CASSSGQGRHTEAFF
TRBD1	TRBV25-1	-	TRBJ1-3	TGTGCCAGCAGAGACTCAGGGGGCTCTGGAAACACCATATATTTT	CASRDSGGSGNTIYF
-	TRBV4-3	-	TRBJ1-2	TGCGCCAGCAGCTTAGAGGGGCGGAAGGCTAACTATGGCTACACCTTC	CASSLEGRKANYGYTF
-	TRBV30	-	TRBJ1-6	TGTGCCTGGAGTGTCCGGACCGTCAATTCACCCCTCCACTTT	CAWSVRTVNSPLHF
-	TRBV30	-	TRBJ1-5	TGTGCCTGGAGTAACGCCGACGTTCATAGCAATCAGCCCCAGCATTTT	CAWSNADVHSNQPQHF
-	TRBV4-1	-	TRBJ1-5	TGCGCCAGCAGCCAAGACCCGACCAGCAACAATCAGCCCCAGCATTTT	CASSQDPTSNNQPQHF
-	TRBV19	-	TRBJ2-3	TGTGCCAGCCAAGGGATCACAGATACGCAGTATTTT	CASQGITDTQYF
-	TRBV2	few	TRBJ1-6	TGTGCCAGCAATTCGCGGAGCTCCTATAATTCACCCCTCCACTTT	CASNSRSSYNSPLHF
TRBD1	TRBV25-1	-	TRBJ2-1	TGTGCCAGCAGCGTCCTAAGGGGGCGGGAGCAGTTCTTC	CASSVLRGREQFF
-	TRBV2	-	TRBJ1-1	TGTGCCGGCGCGCCGGCCAGGTACACTGAAGCTTTCTTT	CAGAPARYTEAFF
-	TRBV7-9	-	TRBJ1-1	TGTGCCAGCAGCCTGCAGGGGCGGATTGGCACTGAAGCTTTCTTT	CASSLQGRIGTEAFF
-	TRBV25-1	-	TRBJ1-6	TGTGCCAGCAGGGGCGTGAAGACAACAAAACCCCTCCACTTT	CASRGVKTTKPLHF
-	TRBV2	-	TRBJ1-2	TGTGCCAGCAGTGGCCAGGGCGGTTCCGGCTACACCTTC	CASSGQGGSGYTF
TRBD2	TRBV5-1	once	TRBJ2-5	TGCGCCAGCAGCTTGCGGTTCGCCAGCGGGGGAAAAGAGACCCAGTACTTC	CASSLRFASGGKETQYF
TRBD1	TRBV10-3	-	TRBJ1-4	TGTGCCATCGGACAGGGACGTGGTGAAAAACTGTTTTTT	CAIGQGRGEKLFF
-	TRBV14	once	TRBJ2-6	TGTGCCAGCAGCCGAGGGGTATTCTTGTCCGGGGCCAACGTCCTGACTTTC	CASSRGVFLSGANVLTF
-	TRBV6-5	once	TRBJ2-7	TGTGCCAGCTCCCCCGGGGGCTCCCCCTACGAGCAGTACTTC	CASSPGGSPYEQYF
-	TRBV9	few	TRBJ2-1	TGTGCCAGCTCCCGGGACTTCTCCTACAATGAGCAGTTCTTC	CASSRDFSYNEQFF
TRBD1	TRBV4-1	-	TRBJ2-7	TGCGCCAGCAGCCAAGCCCCGGGACAGGAGATCTACGAGCAGTACTTC	CASSQAPGQEIYEQYF
-	TRBV7-2	few	TRBJ2-3	TGTGCCAGCAGCTTGTCAGGAGGTTTTCGCACAGATACGCAGTATTTT	CASSLSGGFRTDTQYF
TRBD2	TRBV2	-	TRBJ2-3	TGTGCCAGCAGCGAATATAGCGGGGGGGCCGTAGATACGCAGTATTTT	CASSEYSGGAVDTQYF
-	TRBV5-6	-	TRBJ1-5	TGTGCCAGCAGCTTTTCCTCTCAGCCCCAGCATTTT	CASSFSSQPQHF
-	TRBV30	-	TRBJ2-2	TGTGCCTGGAGTATCACGGTCACCGGGGAGCTGTTTTTT	CAWSITVTGELFF
-	TRBV7-2	-	TRBJ2-3	TGTGCCAGCAGACCGGGGGTTTCAGATACGCAGTATTTT	CASRPGVSDTQYF
TRBD1	TRBV15	-	TRBJ1-6	TGTGCCACCAGCAGAGATCTGAGACAGGGTTCCTCACCCCTCCACTTT	CATSRDLRQGSSPLHF
TRBD1	TRBV7-3	-	TRBJ1-2	TGTGCCAGCAGCTTAGGCACAGGGGGCCCCTATGGCTACACCTTC	CASSLGTGGPYGYTF
TRBD2	TRBV29-1	-	TRBJ2-5	TGCAGCGTCGGAATGGGACTAGCGGGGGGCAGGGAGACCCAGTACTTC	CSVGMGLAGGRETQYF
-	TRBV5-6	-	TRBJ1-3	TGTGCCAGCAGCGTGGGACCGACTGTTGTTGGAAACACCATATATTTT	CASSVGPTVVGNTIYF
-	TRBV5-1	few	TRBJ2-5	TGCGCCACCCGACCGACAGTCAACCAAGAGACCCAGTACTTC	CATRPTVNQETQYF
TRBD2	TRBV10-3	-	TRBJ2-5	TGTGCCATCAGTTCCACTAGCGGGGGGACCCGTGAGACCCAGTACTTC	CAISSTSGGTRETQYF
-	TRBV30	-	TRBJ1-3	TGTGCCTGGAGTGGGCCTGGAAACACCATATATTTT	CAWSGPGNTIYF
TRBD1	TRBV6-4	-	TRBJ1-1	TGTGCCAGCAGTGTCACAGGGGGGACTGAAGCTTTCTTT	CASSVTGGTEAFF
TRBD1	TRBV15	-	TRBJ1-4	TGTGCCACCAGCAGAGAAAGGACAGGGACCGAAAAACTGTTTTTT	CATSRERTGTEKLFF
-	TRBV7-9	-	TRBJ1-1	TGTGCCAGCAGCCGCACAGGGAACACTGAAGCTTTCTTT	CASSRTGNTEAFF
-	TRBV7-7	-	TRBJ2-5	TGTGCTAGCAGCCCCGGGGGACCGGGGACCCAGTACTTC	CASSPGGPGTQYF
-	TRBV19	-	TRBJ1-4	TGTGCCAGTCGCGGGACTGCCACAAAACTGTTTTTT	CASRGTATKLFF
TRBD1	TRBV2	many	TRBJ2-5	TGTGCCAGCAGAAAACAGGGGGCTCAAGAGACCCAGTACTTC	CASRKQGAQETQYF
TRBD1	TRBV29-1	-	TRBJ1-3	TGCAGCGTCGGGACAGACGGAAACACCATATATTTT	CSVGTDGNTIYF
-	TRBV5-1	-	TRBJ2-5	TGCGCCAGCAGCACCGGACGTACCCAAGAGACCCAGTACTTC	CASSTGRTQETQYF
-	TRBV5-4	-	TRBJ2-6	TGTGCCAGCAGCTTGGCAGAGGCTGGGGCCAACGTCCTGACTTTC	CASSLAEAGANVLTF
TRBD2	TRBV2	-	TRBJ2-3	TGTGCCAGCGGGACTAGGCACACAGATACGCAGTATTTT	CASGTRHTDTQYF
TRBD1	TRBV7-3	-	TRBJ1-1	TGTGCCAGCAGCTCACAGGGGTGGGGGACTGAAGCTTTCTTT	CASSSQGWGTEAFF
-	TRBV5-1	-	TRBJ2-2	TGCGCCAGCAGCTTGATAATGGGGGGCACCGGGGAGCTGTTTTTT	CASSLIMGGTGELFF